This is a list of T cell receptor beta chains from one sample in a study of control samples from healthy donors and cancer patients. Profiling relied on immunoSEQ multiplex PCR, and the TCRdb table lists in-frame clones only, not all of them. The sample has around 200,000 clones; just under 95% are singletons. The sequenced sample consisted of blood. Receptors originate from a man aged 45-60 years in good health. CDR3s include the opening cysteine and the closing phenylalanine or tryptophan. Each record gives: J gene, D gene, clone size, V gene, CDR3 protein, CDR3 DNA. D genes are given only for firm matches. Some rows mark clone size as missing; the rest say once, few, many or name a class of expanded clone.

>TRBJ2-5|TRBD2|.|TRBV7-2
CASSQGTSQETQYF
TGTGCCAGCAGCCAAGGGACTAGCCAAGAGACCCAGTACTTC
>TRBJ2-2|TRBD2|.|TRBV6-5
CASRLAGFGELFF
TGTGCCAGCAGGCTAGCGGGGTTCGGGGAGCTGTTTTTT
>TRBJ1-1|.|few|TRBV7-8
CASSLVGGTTEAFF
TGTGCCAGCAGCTTAGTGGGGGGAACCACTGAAGCTTTCTTT
>TRBJ1-4|.|.|TRBV6-6
CASSHPLLRRSGGANEKLFF
TGTGCCAGCAGTCATCCCCTACTTCGAAGGTCGGGGGGGGCTAATGAAAAACTGTTTTTT
>TRBJ2-3|TRBD2|.|TRBV19
CASSIGGLAGGPPDTQYF
TGTGCCAGTAGTATCGGCGGACTAGCGGGGGGGCCTCCAGATACGCAGTATTTT
>TRBJ1-3|TRBD1|.|TRBV10-1
CATGQGVWKHHIF
TGCGCCACCGGACAGGGGGTCTGGAAACACCATATATTT
>TRBJ2-7|.|.|TRBV7-2
CASSRRDNPPSYYEQYF
TGTGCCAGCAGCCGCAGGGATAACCCTCCCTCCTACTACGAGCAGTACTTC
>TRBJ2-7|.|.|TRBV11-2
CASSLVRGAREQYF
TGTGCCAGCAGCTTAGTCCGGGGGGCCCGGGAGCAGTACTTC
>TRBJ1-1|.|once|TRBV18
CASSFTAPRGGTEAFF
TGTGCCAGCTCGTTCACCGCTCCCAGGGGAGGCACTGAAGCTTTCTTT
>TRBJ1-2|.|.|TRBV19
CASSAHRDPLMGYGYTF
TGTGCCAGTAGTGCACACCGGGACCCCCTCATGGGCTATGGCTACACCTTC
>TRBJ1-6|.|.|TRBV28
CASSVNSPLHF
TGTGCCAGCAGTGTGAATTCACCCCTCCACTTT
>TRBJ1-1|.|.|TRBV5-4
CASSPFQGTEAFF
TGTGCCAGCAGCCCCTTCCAGGGCACTGAAGCTTTCTTT
>TRBJ1-1|.|.|TRBV3-1/TRBV3-2
CASSQAPVNTEAFF
TGTGCCAGCAGCCAAGCACCTGTAAACACTGAAGCTTTCTTT
>TRBJ2-1|TRBD2|.|TRBV15
CATSRPRGRSGGMGEQFF
TGTGCCACCAGCCGCCCGAGAGGACGGAGCGGGGGGATGGGTGAGCAGTTCTTC
>TRBJ1-4|.|.|TRBV5-1
CASSLFAETVNEKLFF
TGCGCCAGCAGCTTGTTTGCAGAGACAGTTAATGAAAAACTGTTTTTT
>TRBJ1-3|.|.|TRBV4-2
CASSRSLTGVSGNTIYF
TGTGCCAGCAGCCGTTCCCTGACCGGAGTCTCTGGAAACACCATATATTTT
>TRBJ1-4|TRBD1|.|TRBV11-2
CASSPGQGAFEKLFF
TGTGCCAGCAGCCCGGGACAGGGGGCGTTTGAAAAACTGTTTTTT
>TRBJ2-5|.|.|TRBV4-1
CASSQVGGLETQYF
TGCGCCAGCAGCCAAGTCGGTGGGTTGGAGACCCAGTACTTC
>TRBJ2-1|TRBD1|.|TRBV3-1/TRBV3-2
CASSPGQGVWGSYNEQFF
TGTGCCAGCAGCCCCGGACAGGGGGTATGGGGCTCCTACAATGAGCAGTTCTTC
>TRBJ2-3|.|.|TRBV6-2/TRBV6-3
CASSPRTITDTQYF
TGTGCCAGCAGTCCCCGGACTATCACAGATACGCAGTATTTT
>TRBJ2-1|TRBD2|.|TRBV27
CASRSGTSGYNEQFF
TGTGCCAGCAGATCCGGGACTAGCGGTTACAATGAGCAGTTCTTC
>TRBJ2-5|.|.|TRBV28
CASSSRFETQYF
TGTGCCAGCAGTTCCCGTTTCGAGACCCAGTACTTC
>TRBJ2-7|.|.|TRBV27
CASSPRGRSYEQYF
TGTGCCAGCAGTCCCCGAGGACGGTCCTACGAGCAGTACTTC
>TRBJ1-2|.|.|TRBV28
CASSLSLYGYTF
TGTGCCAGCAGTTTATCTCTCTATGGCTACACCTTC
>TRBJ2-7|.|once|TRBV7-2
CASSLGQLPEQYF
TGTGCCAGCAGCTTAGGCCAGCTCCCCGAGCAGTACTTC
>TRBJ2-7|.|.|TRBV7-7
CASSLERGLSYEQYF
TGTGCTAGCAGCCTAGAGCGAGGCCTCTCCTACGAGCAGTACTTC
>TRBJ1-5|TRBD1|.|TRBV27
CASSPGTGDQPQHF
TGTGCCAGCAGTCCCGGGACAGGGGATCAGCCCCAGCATTTT
>TRBJ2-1|TRBD2|once|TRBV27
CASSLGVAGGYNEQFF
TGTGCCAGCAGTTTAGGGGTAGCGGGGGGGTACAATGAGCAGTTCTTC
>TRBJ2-3|.|once|TRBV29-1
CSVGEWGKDTQYF
TGCAGCGTTGGGGAGTGGGGGAAAGATACGCAGTATTTT
>TRBJ2-1|.|.|TRBV7-9
CASSFGGEGWDEQFF
TGTGCCAGCAGCTTTGGGGGCGAGGGGTGGGATGAGCAGTTCTTC
>TRBJ1-4|.|once|TRBV28
CASSSTGRVNEKLFF
TGTGCCAGCAGTTCCACAGGGAGGGTAAATGAAAAACTGTTTTTT
>TRBJ2-2|.|once|TRBV3-1/TRBV3-2
CASSQSIYTGELFF
TGTGCCAGCAGCCAGTCTATCTACACCGGGGAGCTGTTTTTT
>TRBJ1-4|.|.|TRBV28
CASSFPGLAEKLFF
TGTGCCAGCAGTTTCCCCGGGTTAGCCGAAAAACTGTTTTTT
>TRBJ2-7|TRBD2|.|TRBV19
CASRRASGGLSYEQYF
TGTGCCAGTAGAAGGGCTTCGGGGGGACTCTCCTACGAGCAGTACTTC
>TRBJ2-1|TRBD1|.|TRBV2
CASSDGTGRNEQFF
TGTGCCAGCAGTGACGGGACAGGGCGGAATGAGCAGTTCTTC
>TRBJ1-5|.|.|TRBV28
CASSLLSGANQPQHF
TGTGCCAGCAGTTTATTGTCGGGGGCAAATCAGCCCCAGCATTTT
>TRBJ1-1|.|once|TRBV5-4
CASSSVQQFGTEAFF
TGTGCCAGCAGCTCAGTTCAACAGTTCGGCACTGAAGCTTTCTTT
>TRBJ1-1|.|.|TRBV29-1
CSVEDFGGAGEAFF
TGCAGCGTTGAAGATTTCGGGGGGGCAGGTGAAGCTTTCTTT
>TRBJ1-6|.|.|TRBV11-2
CASSLGQSSYNSPLHF
TGTGCCAGCAGCTTAGGACAGAGCTCCTATAATTCACCCCTCCACTTT
>TRBJ1-5|.|.|TRBV7-9
CASSLADQPQHF
TGTGCCAGCAGCTTAGCCGATCAGCCCCAGCATTTT
>TRBJ2-3|TRBD1|.|TRBV5-4
CASSWDRGSTDTQYF
TGTGCCAGCAGCTGGGACAGGGGGAGCACAGATACGCAGTATTTT
>TRBJ2-1|TRBD2|once|TRBV5-1
CASSLIAGGTYNEQFF
TGCGCCAGCAGCTTAATCGCGGGGGGGACCTACAATGAGCAGTTCTTC
>TRBJ2-5|TRBD2|.|TRBV5-4
CASSFLTSGGETQYF
TGTGCCAGCAGCTTTTTGACTAGCGGTGGAGAGACCCAGTACTTC
>TRBJ2-7|TRBD1|.|TRBV6-5
CASSPGTGFSEQYF
TGTGCCAGCAGTCCCGGGACAGGGTTCTCCGAGCAGTACTTC
>TRBJ2-3|.|.|TRBV9
CASSVGRAGTQYF
TGTGCCAGCAGCGTAGGGCGGGCAGGTACGCAGTATTTT
>TRBJ1-4|TRBD1|.|TRBV7-9
CASSTAAGGFTNEKLFF
TGTGCCAGCAGCACCGCCGCAGGGGGATTTACTAATGAAAAACTGTTTTTT
>TRBJ1-2|.|.|TRBV5-6
CASSLFRGAVYGYTF
TGTGCCAGCAGCTTGTTTCGGGGGGCAGTCTATGGCTACACCTTC
>TRBJ2-4|.|.|TRBV4-2
CASSQVFQKNIQYF
TGTGCCAGCAGCCAAGTCTTCCAGAAAAACATTCAGTACTTC
>TRBJ1-2|TRBD1|.|TRBV19
CASSPVGQGVGGYTF
TGTGCCAGTAGCCCAGTGGGACAGGGAGTTGGTGGCTACACCTTC
>TRBJ2-3|TRBD2|.|TRBV18
CASSPTAGGFTDTQYF
TGTGCCAGCTCACCAACAGCGGGGGGGTTCACAGATACGCAGTATTTT
>TRBJ2-7|TRBD1|.|TRBV28
CASSFRGLGNEQYF
TGTGCCAGCAGTTTCAGGGGGTTAGGAAACGAGCAGTACTTC
>TRBJ2-5|TRBD1|.|TRBV4-2
CASSQTGTGDYQETQYF
TGTGCCAGCAGCCAAACAGGGACAGGGGACTACCAAGAGACCCAGTACTTC
>TRBJ2-5|.|.|TRBV6-5
CASSLGGRTGETQYF
TGTGCCAGCAGTCTGGGGGGCCGAACGGGAGAGACCCAGTACTTC